This entry lists 10 T cell receptor beta chains sequenced from one sample in a study of technical replicates of blood from several donors. Libraries were prepared by immunoSEQ multiplex PCR; TCRdb keeps only in-frame clonotypes and omits some of them. The sample contains approximately 59,000 clones, approximately 83% of which appear only once. The material sequenced was PBMCs. These receptors were collected from a human donor in good health. Some clones in this sample may be carry-over from other donors' samples.

This chain uses TRBV7-9 with TRBJ1-2; D is ambiguous. There are 13 residues in the CDR3. V was cut by 4 bases and J by 5 bases, with 11 bases left in between. Germline values: CDR1 SEHNR, CDR2 FQNEAQ (reference sequence). This CDR3 reads CASSSNEVYGYTF. CDR3 sequence (DNA): TGTGCCAGCAGCTCTAACGAGGTGTATGGCTACACCTTC.

The V gene is TRBV9, the J gene TRBJ2-2; 7 bases are shared with TRBD2. CDR1 is SGDLS, CDR2 YYNGEE, per germline. The ends lost 6 bases at V and 4 bases at J; junction bases unmatched: 6. The CDR3 totals 14 residues. The CDR3 DNA reads TGTGCCAGCACGGGCGGCGGGGGCACCGGGGAGCTGTTTTTT. Protein product: CASTGGGGTGELFF.

This clone was seen only once. The chain couples TRBV6-5 to TRBJ1-1, with D possibly being TRBD1 (6 bases). This CDR3 spans 14 amino acids. Germline CDR1 is MNHEY and CDR2 is SVGAGI. The ends were cut back, 11 bases at V and 0 bases at J, with 16 bases in the middle. CDR3 amino acids: CASQEGTLNTEAFF. Written as DNA, the CDR3 is TGTGCCTCTCAAGAGGGGACACTGAACACTGAAGCTTTCTTT.

V usage is TRBV10-3 and J usage is TRBJ1-6; 9 bases align to TRBD1. Germline V gene sequence: CDR1 ENHRY, CDR2 SYGVKD. This CDR3 comprises 14 residues. Trimming took 8 bases from V and 7 from J; bases not matched to a gene: 6. The CDR3 protein is CAISRTGANSPLHF. Written as DNA, the CDR3 is TGTGCCATCTCCCGGACAGGGGCGAATTCACCCCTCCACTTT.

This chain links TRBV4-3 with TRBJ2-7; D gene unclear. CDR1 and CDR2 (germline): LGHNA, YSLEER. CDR3 length: 16 residues. With 0 bases removed from V and 3 bases from J, the gap between germline ends came to 15 bases. In DNA form, the CDR3 reads TGCGCCAGCAGCCAAGATCTCCCTGCGGAGATCTACGAGCAGTACTTC. It codes for CASSQDLPAEIYEQYF.

V usage is TRBV7-3 and J usage is TRBJ2-2; D not resolved. Germline V lookup: CDR1 SGHTA, CDR2 FQGTGA. With 5 bases removed from V and 4 bases from J, the gap between germline ends came to 5 bases. The CDR3 has 12 amino acids. Written as DNA, the CDR3 is TGTGCCAGCAGCCCATCCACCGGGGAGCTGTTTTTT. Its translation is CASSPSTGELFF.

The chain carries TRBV6-1 and TRBJ2-3; TRBD2 matches at 7 bases. The germline CDR1 and CDR2 sequences are MNHNS and SASEGT. The V gene end was trimmed by 4 bases and the J gene end by 2 bases; junction bases not matched to a gene: 6. CDR3 length: 15 residues. The chain's CDR3 is CASSGILAVTDTQYF. CDR3 coding DNA: TGTGCCAGCAGTGGGATCCTAGCGGTCACAGATACGCAGTATTTT.

The chain has TRBV7-9 and TRBJ2-3; TRBD2 agrees at 10 bases. Looked up from germline, CDR1 is SEHNR and CDR2 is FQNEAQ (reference sequence). This CDR3 is 15 amino acids long. J gave up 5 bases and V 3 bases, and 5 bases lay outside the gene matches. The CDR3 coding sequence is TGTGCCAGCAGCTTTTTAGCGGGGGGAAGAGATACGCAGTATTTT. It translates to CASSFLAGGRDTQYF.

The rearrangement joins TRBV30 to TRBJ1-3; 7 bases map to TRBD1. V trimming: 2 bases; J trimming: 4 bases; junction bases outside the gene matches: 2. Germline assignment: CDR1 GTSNPN and CDR2 SVGIG (reference sequence). The CDR3 sequence is 13 residues long. CDR3 bases: TGTGCCTGGAGTTCGGGACAGGGAAACACCATATATTTT. Its translation: CAWSSGQGNTIYF.

The rearrangement uses TRBV7-9 and TRBJ2-7, with TRBD1 matching over 8 bases. The trim removed 5 bases at V and 3 bases at J, leaving 12 bases unmatched. The CDR3 contains 16 residues. Germline assignment: CDR1 SEHNR and CDR2 FQNEAQ (reference sequence). CDR3 region: CASSDRDRTSLYEQYF. CDR3 DNA sequence: TGTGCCAGCAGCGACCGGGACAGGACGTCCCTCTACGAGCAGTACTTC.